There are many counts of the clone carrying this T cell receptor beta chain. Its antigen remains unknown. The data derive from a study of blood T cells in healthy people across ages. Study findings and constraints: Long-lived and aged donors differed, with more naive CD4+ cells and higher diversity in the long-lived.

A sample-barcoded 5' primer and a J-beta primer mix were used in a second PCR of roughly 6 to 12 cycles. TCRdb fed the 5' RACE reads into MiXCR, producing one record per CDR3 protein. Of 700,000 to 850,000 distinct CDR3 sequences in the sample, roughly 40% were seen once. The CDR3 is 15 amino acids. V dropped 4 bases and J dropped 1; count of bases not matched to a gene: 5. Germline CDR1 SEHNR, CDR2 FQNEAQ (reference sequence). The receptor was isolated from a man aged 18-30 years in good health. Specimen: blood. The J gene is TRBJ2-5, the V gene TRBV7-9, with TRBD1 identical over 8 bases. This CDR3 is CASSSQGASQETQYF. The CDR3 nucleotides read TGTGCCAGCAGCTCTCAGGGGGCGAGCCAAGAGACCCAGTACTTC. The full variable domain, with the rest looked up from reference TRBV7-9 and TRBJ2-5, is DTGVSQNPRHKITKRGQNVTFRCDPISEHNRLYWYRQTLGQGPEFLTYFQNEAQLEKSRLLSDRFSAERPKGSFSTLEIQRTEQGDSAMYLCASSSQGASQETQYFGPGTRLLVL.